Presented here are 23 T cell receptor beta chains from one specimen sequenced in a study of blood T cell repertoires in COVID-19. Profiling relied on immunoSEQ multiplex PCR, and the TCRdb table lists in-frame clones only, not all of them. The sample lists 30,000 to 40,000 clones, roughly 91% occurring once. The sample taken for sequencing was peripheral blood. The receptors derive from a man aged 60 to 69 with active COVID-19.

This chain connects TRBV9 to TRBJ2-7; 9 nucleotides agree with TRBD1. The CDR3 runs 15 residues. The germline gives CDR1 SGDLS, CDR2 YYNGEE. V gave up 3 bases and J gave up 5 bases; unmatched junction bases: 9. CDR3: CASSESRDRADEQYF. As DNA, the CDR3 is TGTGCCAGCAGCGAAAGCAGGGACAGGGCGGACGAGCAGTACTTC. Looking up the rest from reference TRBV9 and TRBJ2-7 gives the full variable domain: DSGVTQTPKHLITATGQRVTLRCSPRSGDLSVYWYQQSLDQGLQFLIQYYNGEERAKGNILERFSAQQFPDLHSELNLSSLELGDSALYFCASSESRDRADEQYFGPGTRLTVT.

The chain carries TRBV14 and TRBJ2-2, with 7 bases identical to TRBD1. The CDR3 runs to 15 residues. V lost 1 base, J lost 5 bases, and 4 bases stayed unmatched. Germline-derived CDR1 and CDR2 are SGHDN and FVKESK. The CDR3 is CASSQGRGWTGELFF. The CDR3 nucleotides read TGTGCCAGCAGCCAAGGCAGGGGGTGGACCGGGGAGCTGTTTTTT.

CDR3 sequence: CASSLSPYNEQFF. CDR3 bases: TGTGCCAGCAGCTTGTCTCCCTACAATGAGCAGTTCTTC. The rearrangement uses TRBV5-4 and TRBJ2-1; D call uncertain. The CDR3 totals 13 residues. Germline V gene sequence: CDR1 SGHNT, CDR2 YYREEE (reference sequence). Trimming left V 1 base short and J 2 bases short, with 4 bases between.

By share, this clone counts as medium-sized. V is TRBV9 and J is TRBJ2-7; D perhaps matches TRBD1 (6 bases). The germline V gene encodes CDR1 SGDLS and CDR2 YYNGEE. V was pared by 4 bases and J by 2 bases, with 19 bases between. The CDR3 is 16 residues long. CDR3 protein: CASSPSNKGQPYEQYF. The CDR3 region has the DNA TGTGCCAGCAGCCCGTCCAATAAGGGACAACCCTACGAGCAGTACTTC.

This chain uses TRBV14 with TRBJ2-1, with TRBD2 as a possible D gene (7 bases). This CDR3 contains 18 residues. V lost 4 bases and J 10 bases, leaving 29 bases between the germline ends. CDR1 is SGHDN and CDR2 is FVKESK in the germline V gene. This CDR3 reads CASSPAFLPAGARVEQFF. CDR3 sequence (DNA): TGTGCCAGCAGCCCCGCCTTTTTGCCCGCGGGGGCCAGAGTGGAGCAGTTCTTC.

This chain joins TRBV2 and TRBJ2-7, with D tentatively TRBD2 (6 bases). In germline, CDR1 is SNHLY, CDR2 FYNNEI. V lost 10 bases and J 0 bases, leaving 19 bases between the germline ends. CDR3 length: 15 amino acids. This chain's CDR3 is CAILLSREDSYEQYF. The CDR3 DNA follows: TGTGCCATCCTCCTGAGTAGGGAGGACTCCTACGAGCAGTACTTC.

This clone has more than one count but fewer than ten. The chain links TRBV19 to TRBJ1-6, with D hard to call. The CDR3 spans 12 residues. The V gene lost 1 base and the J gene lost 11 bases, with 6 bases spanning the gap. Germline V gene lookup returns CDR1 LNHDA and CDR2 SQIVND (reference sequence). The DNA for the CDR3 is TGTGCCAGTAGTATAGGACTGGCACCCCTCCACTTT. Amino acid sequence: CASSIGLAPLHF.

This sequence joins TRBV20-1 and TRBJ1-1; D is uncertain. This CDR3 contains 11 residues. The germline V and J ends were trimmed by 5 bases and 0 bases, with 4 bases remaining between them. Germline values: CDR1 DFQATT, CDR2 SNEGSKA (reference sequence). CDR3 sequence reads: CSARLNTEAFF. Here the CDR3 DNA reads TGCAGTGCTCGTTTGAACACTGAAGCTTTCTTT.

With respect to this clone: At the DNA level, this CDR3 is encoded by other sequences in the same sample as well. The gene calls are TRBV12-3 or TRBV12-4 and TRBJ1-5; tentatively, D is TRBD1 (6 bases). The V end lost 6 bases, the J end lost 1 base, and 7 bases lay between the germline ends. The CDR3 sequence is 13 residues long. CDR3 DNA: TGTGCCAGCAGGACAGGAAGCAATCAGCCCCAGCATTTT. This translates into CASRTGSNQPQHF.

The chain links TRBV4-3 to TRBJ1-1, with 8 bases aligning to TRBD1. Trimming removed 0 bases from V and 0 bases from J; junction bases left unmatched: 3. This CDR3 has 16 residues. Per germline, CDR1 LGHNA and CDR2 YSLEER. As DNA, the CDR3 is TGCGCCAGCAGCCAAGATAAGGACAGGGTGAACACTGAAGCTTTCTTT. Its translation is CASSQDKDRVNTEAFF.

This chain uses TRBV6-6 with TRBJ1-2; D may be TRBD1 (5 bases). V was shortened by 2 bases and J by 5 bases, with 12 bases between the two germline ends. The CDR3 sequence is 14 residues long. The V gene's germline CDR1 is MNHNY and CDR2 SVGAGI (reference sequence). Here the CDR3 DNA reads TGTGCCAGCAGTTACCCCCGGGGGAGATATGGCTACACCTTC. Translation gives CASSYPRGRYGYTF.

This clone came up a few times. This chain uses TRBV10-3 with TRBJ2-1; 8 bases match TRBD2. Trimming removed 0 bases from V and 6 bases from J; junction bases left unmatched: 4. Germline V lookup: CDR1 ENHRY, CDR2 SYGVKD. This CDR3 spans 15 amino acids. CDR3 amino acids: CAISESSGRVNEQFF. The CDR3 DNA follows: TGTGCCATCAGTGAGTCGTCCGGGAGGGTCAATGAGCAGTTCTTC.

This rearrangement joins TRBV7-6 to TRBJ2-7; 8 bases are shared with TRBD2. The V gene end was trimmed by 5 bases and the J gene end by 5 bases; junction bases not matched to a gene: 11. The CDR3 has 15 amino acids. Germline CDR1 is SGHVS and CDR2 is FNYEAQ. The CDR3 sequence is CASSVSGGFEDEQYF. The CDR3 region has the DNA TGTGCCAGCAGCGTGAGCGGGGGTTTTGAGGACGAGCAGTACTTC.

V and J are TRBV5-6 and TRBJ2-5, with a weak D call TRBD2 (5 bases). This CDR3 spans 13 amino acids. V lost 7 bases and J 0 bases, leaving 10 bases between the germline ends. Looked up from germline, CDR1 is SGHDT and CDR2 is YYEEEE. In DNA, the CDR3 is TGTGCCAGCGGACTTAGATACCAAGAGACCCAGTACTTC. It is translated as CASGLRYQETQYF. Using reference TRBV5-6 and TRBJ2-5 for the parts outside the CDR3, the full variable domain is DAGVTQSPTHLIKTRGQQVTLRCSPKSGHDTVSWYQQALGQGPQFIFQYYEEEERQRGNFPDRFSGHQFPNYSSELNVNALLLGDSALYLCASGLRYQETQYFGPGTRLLVL.

The V gene is TRBV7-9, the J gene TRBJ1-1; TRBD1 matches at 9 bases. V was pared by 7 bases and J by 1 base, with 4 bases of the junction left unmatched. Germline CDR1 reads SEHNR; CDR2 reads FQNEAQ (reference sequence). CDR3 length: 14 amino acids. In nucleotides, the CDR3 is TGTGCCAGCACCCCGACAGGGGGGAACACTGAAGCTTTCTTT. It codes for CASTPTGGNTEAFF.

This chain connects TRBV19 to TRBJ2-7; D might be TRBD1 (7 bases). Per the germline V gene, CDR1 is LNHDA and CDR2 is SQIVND (reference sequence). The CDR3 has 14 residues. Between the trimmed V and J ends, which lost 3 bases and 2 bases, there was a span of 11 bases. CDR3 DNA sequence: TGTGCCAGTAGTATCCGGAGGGGGCCCTACGAGCAGTACTTC. Its translation: CASSIRRGPYEQYF.

The genes are TRBV7-9 and TRBJ1-1; no reliable D call. V lost 8 bases, J lost 3 bases, and 10 bases lay in between. Germline loops: CDR1 SEHNR, CDR2 FQNEAQ (reference sequence). The CDR3 spans 12 residues. The CDR3 is CASAGRDTEAFF. CDR3 in DNA: TGTGCCAGCGCTGGGAGAGACACTGAAGCTTTCTTT.

Written as DNA, the CDR3 is TGTGCCATCAGGGGGGGGACCGGGGAGCTGTTTTTT. Encoded protein: CAIRGGTGELFF. The V gene is TRBV10-3, the J gene TRBJ2-2; 7 nucleotides agree with TRBD2. The CDR3 runs to 12 residues. The V and J ends lost 6 bases and 5 bases, in that order; junction bases with no gene match: 0. Germline-derived CDR1 and CDR2 are ENHRY and SYGVKD.

The CDR3 region is CASTLAGRGPGNTIYF. The CDR3 coding sequence is TGTGCCAGCACCCTAGCGGGTCGGGGACCTGGAAACACCATATATTTT. The chain links TRBV11-3 to TRBJ1-3; D perhaps matches TRBD1 (5 bases). V was trimmed by 7 bases and J by 2 bases, leaving 18 bases between them. CDR1 and CDR2 from the germline V gene are SGHNT and YENEEA. The length of the CDR3 is 16 residues.

V and J are TRBV6-2 or TRBV6-3 and TRBJ2-7, with D possibly TRBD1 on 5 matching bases. The CDR3 is made up of 15 amino acids. Looked up from germline, CDR1 is MNHEY and CDR2 is SVGEGT. Trimming took off 2 bases at V and 2 bases at J, with 13 bases between the two ends. CDR3: CASSYPTVLAYEQYF. The CDR3 DNA reads TGTGCCAGCAGTTACCCGACAGTTCTTGCCTACGAGCAGTACTTC.

The rearrangement joins TRBV6-4 to TRBJ1-5; no clear D. V lost 4 bases and J lost 4, with 8 bases in between. This CDR3 spans 13 amino acids. The germline CDR1 and CDR2 sequences are MRHNA and SNTAGT. CDR3 bases: TGTGCCAGCAGTGCCGATACTAATCAGCCCCAGCATTTT. This translates into CASSADTNQPQHF.

This chain uses TRBV4-1 with TRBJ2-3, with D possibly matching TRBD2 (5 bases). The CDR3 totals 18 residues. Trimming cost V 0 bases and J 0 bases, with 16 bases left between them. CDR1 is MGHRA and CDR2 is YSYEKL in the germline V gene. The CDR3 nucleotides read TGCGCCAGCAGCCAAGATTGGGTCAGCGGCCATAGCACAGATACGCAGTATTTT. Amino acids: CASSQDWVSGHSTDTQYF.

The chain joins TRBV19 to TRBJ2-1; 9 bases align to TRBD2. The CDR3 has 19 amino acids. Germline CDR1 reads LNHDA; CDR2 reads SQIVND (reference sequence). V lost 2 bases to trimming and J lost 0 bases; unmatched junction nucleotides: 11. The CDR3 DNA sequence: TGTGCCAGTAGTATAAGCCACCCGGGGGGACTAGCCTCCTACAATGAGCAGTTCTTC. It is translated as CASSISHPGGLASYNEQFF. The variable domain in full, completed from reference TRBV19 and TRBJ2-1, reads DGGITQSPKYLFRKEGQNVTLSCEQNLNHDAMYWYRQDPGQGLRLIYYSQIVNDFQKGDIAEGYSVSREKKESFPLTVTSAQKNPTAFYLCASSISHPGGLASYNEQFFGPGTRLTVL.